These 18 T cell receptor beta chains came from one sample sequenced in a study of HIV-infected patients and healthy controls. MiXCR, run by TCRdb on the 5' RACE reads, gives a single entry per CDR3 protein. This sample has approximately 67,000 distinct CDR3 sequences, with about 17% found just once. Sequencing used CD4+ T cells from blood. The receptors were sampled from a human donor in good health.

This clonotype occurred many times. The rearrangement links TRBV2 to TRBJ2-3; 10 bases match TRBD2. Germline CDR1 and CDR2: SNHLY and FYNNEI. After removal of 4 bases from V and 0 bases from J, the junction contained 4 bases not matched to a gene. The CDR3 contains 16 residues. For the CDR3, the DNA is TGTGCCAGCAGTGCGCGACTAGCGGGTAGCACAGATACGCAGTATTTT. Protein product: CASSARLAGSTDTQYF.

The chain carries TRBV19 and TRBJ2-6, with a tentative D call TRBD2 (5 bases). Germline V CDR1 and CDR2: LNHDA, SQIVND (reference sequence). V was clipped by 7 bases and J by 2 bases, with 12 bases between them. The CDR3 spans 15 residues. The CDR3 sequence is CASTSRSTGANVLTF. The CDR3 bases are TGTGCCAGTACTAGCAGGTCCACTGGGGCCAACGTCCTGACTTTC.

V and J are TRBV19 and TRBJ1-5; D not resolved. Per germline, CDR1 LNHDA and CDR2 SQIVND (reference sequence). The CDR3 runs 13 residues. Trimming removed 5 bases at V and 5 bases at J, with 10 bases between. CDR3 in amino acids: CASSLQDYQPQHF. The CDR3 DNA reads TGTGCCAGTAGTCTCCAGGACTATCAGCCCCAGCATTTT.

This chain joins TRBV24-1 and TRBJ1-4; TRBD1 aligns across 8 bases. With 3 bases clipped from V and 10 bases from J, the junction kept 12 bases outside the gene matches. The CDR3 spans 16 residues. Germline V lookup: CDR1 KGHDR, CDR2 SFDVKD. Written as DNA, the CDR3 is TGTGCCACCAGTGATGGCGGGTCGGGGACAGGAGGAAAACTGTTTTTT. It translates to CATSDGGSGTGGKLFF.

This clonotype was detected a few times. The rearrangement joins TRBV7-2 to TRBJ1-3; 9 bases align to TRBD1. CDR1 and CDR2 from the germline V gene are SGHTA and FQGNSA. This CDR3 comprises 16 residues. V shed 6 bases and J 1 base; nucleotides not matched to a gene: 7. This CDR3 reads CASRSSGTGSGNTIYF. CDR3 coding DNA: TGTGCCAGCAGGTCATCCGGGACAGGGTCTGGAAACACCATATATTTT.

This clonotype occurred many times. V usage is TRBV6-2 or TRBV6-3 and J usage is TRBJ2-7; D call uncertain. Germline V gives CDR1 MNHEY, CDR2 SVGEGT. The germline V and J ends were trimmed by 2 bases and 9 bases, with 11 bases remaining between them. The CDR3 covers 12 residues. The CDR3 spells CASSYVGIGQYF. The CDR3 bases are TGTGCCAGCAGTTACGTCGGAATCGGGCAGTACTTC.

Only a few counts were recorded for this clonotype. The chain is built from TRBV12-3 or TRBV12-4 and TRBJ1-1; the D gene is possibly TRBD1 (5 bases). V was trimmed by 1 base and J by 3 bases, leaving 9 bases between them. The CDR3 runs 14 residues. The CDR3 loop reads CASSLDRDDTEAFF. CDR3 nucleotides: TGTGCCAGCAGTTTAGACCGGGACGACACTGAAGCTTTCTTT.

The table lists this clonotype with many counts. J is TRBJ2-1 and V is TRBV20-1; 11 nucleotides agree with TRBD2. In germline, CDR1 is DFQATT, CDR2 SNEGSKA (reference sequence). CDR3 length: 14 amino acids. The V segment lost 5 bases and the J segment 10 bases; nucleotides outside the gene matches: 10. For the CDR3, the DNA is TGCAGTGCTCAGACTAGCGGGGTGGGCGGAGAGCAGTTCTTC. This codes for CSAQTSGVGGEQFF.

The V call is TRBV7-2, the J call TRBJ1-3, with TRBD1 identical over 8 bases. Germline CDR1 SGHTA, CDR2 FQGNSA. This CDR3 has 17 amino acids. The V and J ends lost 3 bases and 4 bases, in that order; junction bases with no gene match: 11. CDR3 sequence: CASSLGRPRTGGNTIYF. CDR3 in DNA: TGTGCCAGCAGCTTGGGCCGACCTAGGACAGGGGGAAACACCATATATTTT.

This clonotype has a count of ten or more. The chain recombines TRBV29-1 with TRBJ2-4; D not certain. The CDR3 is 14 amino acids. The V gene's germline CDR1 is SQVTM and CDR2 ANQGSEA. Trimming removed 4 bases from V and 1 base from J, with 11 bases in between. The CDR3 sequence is CSVGTQRAKNIQYF. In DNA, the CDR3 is TGCAGCGTTGGGACCCAACGGGCCAAAAACATTCAGTACTTC.

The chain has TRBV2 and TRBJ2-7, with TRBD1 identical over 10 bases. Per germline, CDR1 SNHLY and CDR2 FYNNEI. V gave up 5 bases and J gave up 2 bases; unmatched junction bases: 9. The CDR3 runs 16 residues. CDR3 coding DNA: TGTGCCAGCAGTTACTCCCGACAGGGGGCTACCTACGAGCAGTACTTC. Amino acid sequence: CASSYSRQGATYEQYF. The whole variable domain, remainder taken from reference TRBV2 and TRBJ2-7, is EPEVTQTPSHQVTQMGQEVILRCVPISNHLYFYWYRQILGQKVEFLVSFYNNEISEKSEIFDDQFSVERPDGSNFTLKIRSTKLEDSAMYFCASSYSRQGATYEQYFGPGTRLTVT.

The CDR3 loop is CASSLEPGTGGNQPQHF. CDR3 nucleotide sequence: TGTGCCAGCAGCTTAGAACCCGGGACAGGGGGCAATCAGCCCCAGCATTTT. V is TRBV7-2 and J is TRBJ1-5; 10 positions agree with TRBD1. The V and J ends lost 1 base and 2 bases, in that order; junction bases with no gene match: 5. This CDR3 comprises 17 residues. Per germline, CDR1 SGHTA and CDR2 FQGNSA.

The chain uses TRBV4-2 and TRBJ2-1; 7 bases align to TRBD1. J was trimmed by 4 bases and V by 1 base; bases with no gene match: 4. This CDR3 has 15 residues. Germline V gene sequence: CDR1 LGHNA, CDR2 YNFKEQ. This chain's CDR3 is CASSQGDRQYNEQFF. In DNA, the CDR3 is TGTGCCAGCAGCCAAGGGGACAGACAGTACAATGAGCAGTTCTTC.

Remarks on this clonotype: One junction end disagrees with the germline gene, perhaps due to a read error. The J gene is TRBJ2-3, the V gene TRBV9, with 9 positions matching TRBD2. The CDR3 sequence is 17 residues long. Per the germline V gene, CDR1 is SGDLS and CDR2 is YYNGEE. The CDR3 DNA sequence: TGTGCCAGCAGCCCACCCACGGGACTAGCCAACACAGATACGCAGTATTTC. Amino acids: CASSPPTGLANTDTQYF.

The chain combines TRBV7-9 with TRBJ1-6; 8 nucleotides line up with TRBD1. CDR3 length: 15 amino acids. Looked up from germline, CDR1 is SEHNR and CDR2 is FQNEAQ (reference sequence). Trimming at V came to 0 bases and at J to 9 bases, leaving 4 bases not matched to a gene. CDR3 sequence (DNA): TGTGCCAGCAGCTTAGCTACAGGGGGTAGTTCACCCCTCCACTTT. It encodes CASSLATGGSSPLHF. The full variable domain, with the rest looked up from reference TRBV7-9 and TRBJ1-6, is DTGVSQNPRHKITKRGQNVTFRCDPISEHNRLYWYRQTLGQGPEFLTYFQNEAQLEKSRLLSDRFSAERPKGSFSTLEIQRTEQGDSAMYLCASSLATGGSSPLHFGNGTRLTVT.

The CDR3 DNA reads TGTGCCAGCAGTGTTCCCCGGGACAGGCCCTACGAGCAGTACTTC. This codes for CASSVPRDRPYEQYF. J is TRBJ2-7 and V is TRBV6-2 or TRBV6-3; 8 bases are shared with TRBD1. Germline values: CDR1 MNHEY, CDR2 SVGEGT. CDR3 length: 15 amino acids. V dropped 5 bases and J dropped 2; count of bases not matched to a gene: 8.

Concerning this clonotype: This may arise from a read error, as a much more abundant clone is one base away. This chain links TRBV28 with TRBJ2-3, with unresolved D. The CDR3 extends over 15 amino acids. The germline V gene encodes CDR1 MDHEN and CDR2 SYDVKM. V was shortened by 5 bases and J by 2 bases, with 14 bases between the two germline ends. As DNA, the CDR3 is TGTGCCAGCAGTGGTAGAAGATCGGCCACAGATACGCAGTATTTT. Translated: CASSGRRSATDTQYF.

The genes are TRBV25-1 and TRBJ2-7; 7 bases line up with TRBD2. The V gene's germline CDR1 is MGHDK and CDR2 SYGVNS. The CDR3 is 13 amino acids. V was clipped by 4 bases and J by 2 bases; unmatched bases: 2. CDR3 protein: CASSGTSAYEQYF. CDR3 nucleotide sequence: TGTGCCAGCAGTGGAACTAGCGCCTACGAGCAGTACTTC.